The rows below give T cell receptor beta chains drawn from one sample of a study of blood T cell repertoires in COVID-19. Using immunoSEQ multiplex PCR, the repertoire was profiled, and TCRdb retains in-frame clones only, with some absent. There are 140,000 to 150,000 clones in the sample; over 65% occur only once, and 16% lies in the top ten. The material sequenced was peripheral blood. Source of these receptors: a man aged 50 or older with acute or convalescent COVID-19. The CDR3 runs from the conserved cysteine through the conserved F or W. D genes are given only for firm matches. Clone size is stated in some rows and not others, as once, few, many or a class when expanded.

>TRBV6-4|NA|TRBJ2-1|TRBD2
TGTGCCAGCTCCGGGACTAGCGGGGGGCGCTCCTACAATGAGCAGTTCTTC
CASSGTSGGRSYNEQFF
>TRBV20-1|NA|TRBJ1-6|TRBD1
TGCAGTGCTAGTACAGGGGATTCACCCCTCCACTTT
CSASTGDSPLHF
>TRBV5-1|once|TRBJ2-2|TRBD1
TGCGCCAGCAGGGTGGGGCAATCGAAATCGGGACAGGGGGCGATGAACACCGGGGAGCTGTTTTTT
CASRVGQSKSGQGAMNTGELFF
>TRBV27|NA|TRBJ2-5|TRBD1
TGTGCCAGCAGTTTATCGGCCCAGGGGGTGGCGACCCAGTACTTC
CASSLSAQGVATQYF
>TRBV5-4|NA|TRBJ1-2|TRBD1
TGTGCCAGCAGCTCAGGGGGCGCCGGGGGCTACACCTTC
CASSSGGAGGYTF
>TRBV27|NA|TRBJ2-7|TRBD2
TGTGCCAGCAGTCCAAAGCGATGGGGGGGTGAGGACGAGCAGTACTTC
CASSPKRWGGEDEQYF
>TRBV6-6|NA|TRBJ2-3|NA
TGTGCCAGCAGTCCCCTTTTCGGCAGGGGAAACACAGATACGCAGTATTTT
CASSPLFGRGNTDTQYF
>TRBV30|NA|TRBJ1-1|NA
TGTGCCTGGAGTCGGTCCATGAACACTGAAGCTTTCTTT
CAWSRSMNTEAFF
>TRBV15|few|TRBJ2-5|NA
TGTGCCACCAGCAGAGCGGGGGACCCCTCCGAGACCCAGTACTTC
CATSRAGDPSETQYF
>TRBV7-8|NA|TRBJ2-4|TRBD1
TGTGCCAGCAGCTTCGGGACAGGACAAAACATTCAGTACTTC
CASSFGTGQNIQYF
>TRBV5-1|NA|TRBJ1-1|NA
TGCGCCAGCAGGAACCTCAGGGGGAACACTGAAGCTTTCTTT
CASRNLRGNTEAFF
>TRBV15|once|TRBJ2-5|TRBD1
TGTGCCACCAGCCGCCCGACAGGGGGAGAGACCCAGTACTTC
CATSRPTGGETQYF
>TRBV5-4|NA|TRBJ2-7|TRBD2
TGTGCCAGCAGTTCAGCGGGGGCCATCTCCTACGAGCAGTACTTC
CASSSAGAISYEQYF
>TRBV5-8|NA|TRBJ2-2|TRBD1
TGTGCCAGCACCCCACAGGGGGCGGTCGGGGAGCTGTTTTTT
CASTPQGAVGELFF
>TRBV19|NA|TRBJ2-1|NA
TGTGCCAGTAGTCTAGGGGCGGGAAATGAGCAGTTCTTC
CASSLGAGNEQFF
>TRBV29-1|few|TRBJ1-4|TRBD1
TGCAGCGTTGATTTGACAGGGCGGAATGAAAAGCTGTTTTTT
CSVDLTGRNEKLFF
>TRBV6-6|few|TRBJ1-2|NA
TGTGCCAGCAGTCCAACAGGGAACTATGGCTACACCTTC
CASSPTGNYGYTF
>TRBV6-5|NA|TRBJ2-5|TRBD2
TGTGCCAGCAGGACTAGCGGAACTCAAGAGACCCAGTACTTC
CASRTSGTQETQYF
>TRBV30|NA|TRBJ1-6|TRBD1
TGTGCCTGGAGAGGAACCGGGACAGGGCTGAATTCACCCCTCCACTTT
CAWRGTGTGLNSPLHF
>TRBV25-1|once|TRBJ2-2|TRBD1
TGTGCCAGCAGGGACAGCCACAGGGGGTCCACCGGGGAGCTGTTTTTT
CASRDSHRGSTGELFF
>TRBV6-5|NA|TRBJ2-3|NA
TGTGCCAGCAGGACGGGAACAGATACGCAGTATTTT
CASRTGTDTQYF
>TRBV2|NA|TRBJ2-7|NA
TGTGCCAGCAGTGGGACAGCCTCCTACGAGCAGTACTTC
CASSGTASYEQYF
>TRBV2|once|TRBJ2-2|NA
TGTGCCAGCAGGCCCACCACAGAGCCCGGGGAGCTGTTTTTT
CASRPTTEPGELFF
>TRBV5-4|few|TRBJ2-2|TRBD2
TGTGCCAGCAGCCCCCTAGCGGGGCTATCGGGCACCGGGGAGCTGTTTTTT
CASSPLAGLSGTGELFF
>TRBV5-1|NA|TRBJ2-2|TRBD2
TGCGCCAGCAGCTACTCGACTAGCGGGGGGGCCGTCGGGGAGCTGTTTTTT
CASSYSTSGGAVGELFF
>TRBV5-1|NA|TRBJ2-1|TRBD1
TGCGCCAGCAGCTTGGCGACAGGGGGGGGCCACAATGAGCAGTTCTTC
CASSLATGGGHNEQFF
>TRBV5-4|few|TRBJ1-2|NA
TGTGCCAGCAGCTTCGCCGGGTCCTATGGCTACACCTTC
CASSFAGSYGYTF
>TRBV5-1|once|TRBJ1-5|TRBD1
TGCGCCAGCAGTCGGGACAGCCTAGACAATCAGCCCCAGCATTTT
CASSRDSLDNQPQHF
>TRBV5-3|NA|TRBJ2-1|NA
TGTGCCAGACGGGGAGAGCAGTTCTTC
CARRGEQFF
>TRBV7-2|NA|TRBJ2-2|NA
TGTGCCAGCAGCTTAGTCGTTACGAACACCGGGGAGCTGTTTTTT
CASSLVVTNTGELFF
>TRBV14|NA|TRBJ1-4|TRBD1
TGTGCCAGCTCTCGACAGGGCACTAATGAAAAACTGTTTTTT
CASSRQGTNEKLFF
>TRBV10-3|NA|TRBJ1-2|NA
TGTGCCATCAGTGACAGGGGCTATGGCTACACCTTC
CAISDRGYGYTF
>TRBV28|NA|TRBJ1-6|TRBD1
TGTGCCAGCAGTTTATCGACAGGGGGTACACCCCTCCACTTT
CASSLSTGGTPLHF
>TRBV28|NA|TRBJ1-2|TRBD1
TGTGCCAGCAGCTCAGGGGGCATTAACTATGGCTACACCTTC
CASSSGGINYGYTF
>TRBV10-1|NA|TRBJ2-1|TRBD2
TGCGCCAGCAGTACGGGGGGGGCCTACAATGAGCAGTTCTTC
CASSTGGAYNEQFF
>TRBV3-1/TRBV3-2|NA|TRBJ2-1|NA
TGTGCCAGCAGCCAAGGCAGGGGACATGCAAGCTCCTACAATGAGCAGTTCTTC
CASSQGRGHASSYNEQFF
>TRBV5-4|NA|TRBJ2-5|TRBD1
TGTGCCAGCAGCATCGGACAGGGGGTAATAGAGACCCAGTACTTC
CASSIGQGVIETQYF
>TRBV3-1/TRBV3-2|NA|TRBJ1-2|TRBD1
TGTGCCAGCAGCCACTTGGACAGGGAGGGCGACTACACCTTC
CASSHLDREGDYTF
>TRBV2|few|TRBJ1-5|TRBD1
TGTGCCAGCAGGGCTCAGGGGGCGGAACAGCCCCAGCATTTT
CASRAQGAEQPQHF